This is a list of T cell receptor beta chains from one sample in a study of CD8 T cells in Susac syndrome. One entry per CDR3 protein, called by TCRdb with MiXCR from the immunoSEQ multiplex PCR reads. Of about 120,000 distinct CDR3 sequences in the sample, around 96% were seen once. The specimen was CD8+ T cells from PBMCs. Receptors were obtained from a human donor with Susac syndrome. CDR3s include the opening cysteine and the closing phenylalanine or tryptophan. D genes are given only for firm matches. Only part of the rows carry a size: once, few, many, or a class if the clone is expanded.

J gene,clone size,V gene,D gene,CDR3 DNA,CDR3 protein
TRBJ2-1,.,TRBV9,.,TGTGCCAGCAGCGCCGAGGTCTCAAGCTCCTACAATGAGCAGTTCTTC,CASSAEVSSSYNEQFF
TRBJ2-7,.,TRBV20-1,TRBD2,TGCAGTGCAACGGGACTAGCGGGGGACTCCTACGAGCAGTACTTC,CSATGLAGDSYEQYF
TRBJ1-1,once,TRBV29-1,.,TGCAGCGTTCCTGGGGGGCCTGAAGCTTTCTTT,CSVPGGPEAFF
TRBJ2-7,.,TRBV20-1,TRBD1,TGCAGTGCTAGTTCGTTAACGTACCGGGACAGGTACGAGCAGTACTTC,CSASSLTYRDRYEQYF
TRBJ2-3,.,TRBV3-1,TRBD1,TGTGCCAGCAGCCACCGCGCGGGACAGGGATTGACAGATACGCAGTATTTT,CASSHRAGQGLTDTQYF
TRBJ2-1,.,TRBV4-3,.,TGCGCCAGCAGCCAAGCCCTTACGAACTCCTACAATGAGCAGTTCTTC,CASSQALTNSYNEQFF
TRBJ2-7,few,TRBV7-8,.,TGTGCCAGCAGCTTAGGGGCCCAATACGAGCAGTACTTC,CASSLGAQYEQYF
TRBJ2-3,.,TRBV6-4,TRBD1,TGTGCCAGCAGCCCGACAGGGGACACAGATACGCAGTATTTT,CASSPTGDTDTQYF
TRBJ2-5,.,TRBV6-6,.,TGTGCCAGCAGTTACTCGAGTAGTGTCGGAGAGGAGACCCAGTACTTC,CASSYSSSVGEETQYF
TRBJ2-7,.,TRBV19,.,TGTGCCAGTAGTTACACCGGGAGCTACGAGCAGTACTTC,CASSYTGSYEQYF
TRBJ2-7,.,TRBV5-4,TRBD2,TGTGCCAGCAGCTTCGGCGGGGGGGCACCCGAGCAGTACTTC,CASSFGGGAPEQYF
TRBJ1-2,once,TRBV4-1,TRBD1,TGCGCCAGCAGCCCGGCCCCGACAGGGTCCGGCTACACCTTC,CASSPAPTGSGYTF